Below, one TCR beta chain is given with its context. Its antigen is unknown. One base away there is no much larger clone; base qualities are not given. V trim: 8 bases; J trim: 7 bases; unmatched bases: 5. CDR1 MNHEY and CDR2 SVGAGI were looked up in the germline V gene. Spanning cysteine to phenylalanine, the CDR3 consists of 13 amino acids. Only CDR3 DNA remains: 39 bases, in frame from the first base. These data originate in a study of T-cell memory formation after mild COVID-19 (dated by TCRdb to the early 2020s). Concerning the study at large: TCR sequence clusters from the two donors were found to be largely donor specific. In a couple of donors, T-cell clones that expanded and contracted after mild COVID-19 were tracked by sequencing TCRalpha and TCRbeta repertoires over time. The cohort comprised two young, previously healthy adult volunteers, one female and one male.

Ficoll-Paque density gradient centrifugation was used to isolate PBMCs. Study-wide conclusions, independent of this receptor: Only a couple of mild cases were covered by the study, and larger cohorts that include severe cases with pre-infection samples were considered necessary. Clones that contracted from day 15 to 85 showed balanced CD4/CD8 phenotypes, whereas a second wave of clones that expanded from day 15 to 37 leaned towards CD4+. Whether the second-wave clones peaking on day 37 were SARS-CoV-2 specific was not confirmed. Contracting CD4+ clones were located mainly in the CM and EM memory subsets, whereas CD8+ clones were found to be enriched in EMRA. Some responding clones were detected in pre-infection memory, suggesting pre-existing cross-reactive memory T cells joined the SARS-CoV-2 response.

The instrument was an Illumina NovaSeq 6000. cDNA libraries for TCRalpha and TCRbeta were prepared by 5'RACE using constant-segment primers, with sample barcodes and unique molecular identifiers added. RNA was extracted from every sample with Trizol reagent. The libraries were amplified in two PCR steps, and the second step added a second sample barcode and Illumina TruSeq adapters. The libraries were sequenced on an Illumina NovaSeq using 2 x 150 bp paired-end reads. As for how the authors treated the data: Reads were demultiplexed and collapsed into UMI-guided consensus sequences with migec v1.2.7. With mixcr v2.1.11, UMI consensuses were aligned to TRA and TRB V and J templates and assembled into clonotypes. Clonotypes were classified as expanded or contracted when called significant by both edgeR and NoisET, with noise models trained on biological replicates. For edgeR calls, the thresholds were a false discovery rate-adjusted p below 0.01 and a log2 fold-change of 1. As an exploratory analysis of dynamics, PCA with hierarchical clustering was applied to max-normalized trajectories of the 1000 most abundant clonotypes. The CD4 or CD8 phenotype of responding clones was assigned using the separately sequenced CD4+ and CD8+ repertoires. The raw public reads went through TCRdb reprocessing: fastp at Q25, MiXCR clone calling, in-frame beta chains kept. Every entry covers one CDR3 protein and lists the most common genes and DNA from its rows. These V and J calls originate from TCRdb's pipeline instead of the authors' own analysis. In this sample the table shows roughly 300,000 distinct CDR3 sequences, 7.5% to 9.5% of which occur a single time. Approximately 22% of the sample is in the top ten clones.

The sequence was obtained from a man between 18 and 35 years old who had mild COVID-19 (a few samples of this study predate the infection). The sample titles of this study are shuffled in the database, so cell type and time point are left out; the donor was told from shared clones. The sample comprised PBMCs or a T cell subset sorted from them (not recorded which). The rearrangement combines TRBV6-5 with TRBJ1-6; TRBD1 matches 7 bases in the middle. The encoded CDR3 is CASGVRGNSPLHF. The sequenced DNA: TGTGCCAGCGGGGTCAGGGGGAATTCACCCCTCCACTTT.